This TCR beta chain emerged from a study of T-cell reconstitution after alpha-beta-depleted transplantation in children. CDR1 and CDR2 from the germline V gene are DFQATT and SNEGSKA (reference sequence). The CDR3 runs 12 residues. A remark on this clonotype: Its antigen is currently unknown.

Study outcomes and limitations: A year post-transplant, T-cell counts and diversity derived mostly from newly produced T cells. Roughly two months post-transplant, alpha-beta T cells reportedly originated from several hundred graft clones that had expanded.

This sample's TCRbeta library carried unique molecular identifier barcodes. TCRdb re-called the PCR reads with MiXCR, one entry per CDR3 protein. The sample shows about 980,000 distinct CDR3 sequences, around 30% of them seen only once. The V and J genes are TRBV20-1 and TRBJ2-7; D uncertain. Here the sequenced sample was PBMCs, mostly from graft donor cells, taken 360 days after TCRalphabeta/CD19-depleted stem cell transplant. The clonotype comes from a boy under two years old who had a stem cell transplant for SCID, so the T cells may come from the graft donor. The chain's CDR3 is CRTGSLLYEQYF. The CDR3 DNA follows: TGCAGAACCGGATCCCTTCTCTACGAGCAGTACTTC.